This record covers a single T cell receptor (beta chain). The antigen remains undetermined. It was genomic DNA that served as the template for profiling TCR beta VDJ and CDR3. TCRdb re-analysed the reads in MiXCR, keeping a single row per CDR3 protein. The sample yields around 190,000 distinct CDR3 sequences, over 60% seen once. The J segment lost 5 bases and the V segment lost 5 bases, leaving 9 bases of the junction unmatched. There are 14 residues in the CDR3. Germline CDR1 SQVTM, CDR2 ANQGSEA. This sample is drawn from a study of CD8+CD57+ T cells in acquired aplastic anemia. About the study: Sorted CD4+ and CD8+ cells yielded roughly 3.4 ug of DNA on average.

Overall study findings and caveats: Patients and controls shared about 30 CD8+ CDR3 sequences. Patients showed no significant difference from controls in CD8+ Simpson's diversity.

This TCR came from a human donor in good health. This chain uses TRBV29-1 with TRBJ1-2; 9 bases match TRBD1. The sequenced sample was sorted CD4+, CD8+, or CD8+CD57+ T cells (not recorded which) from PBMCs. The CDR3 protein is CSVRGDRALYGYTF. The CDR3 DNA is TGCAGCGTTCGGGGGGACAGGGCATTGTATGGCTACACCTTC.